The next 5 T cell receptor beta chains were all read from a single sample in a study of blood T cell repertoires in COVID-19. Clones were sequenced by immunoSEQ multiplex PCR, and TCRdb holds only the in-frame ones, with some missing. The table shows a few hundred thousand clones, with around 90% occurring only once. Sequenced input: peripheral blood. These receptors were collected from a woman in her thirties or forties who had recovered from COVID-19.

The chain links TRBV6-6 to TRBJ1-1, with TRBD1 matching 8 bases. V dropped 6 bases and J dropped 1; count of bases not matched to a gene: 10. The CDR3 has 16 residues. Germline V gene data show CDR1 as MNHNY and CDR2 as SVGAGI (reference sequence). The CDR3 coding sequence is TGTGCCAGCAGCCGACCCGGGACAGGTCCGAACACTGAAGCTTTCTTT. It specifies CASSRPGTGPNTEAFF.

The rearrangement links TRBV3-1 (or the pseudogene TRBV3-2) to TRBJ1-5; D is uncertain. V lost 4 bases and J lost 5, with 12 bases in between. The CDR3 has 14 amino acids. CDR1 and CDR2 (germline): LGHDT, YNNKEL (reference sequence). In nucleotides, the CDR3 is TGTGCCAGCAGCCTTAGGTACCAGGATCAGCCCCAGCATTTT. Protein: CASSLRYQDQPQHF.

This clone appeared once. The chain has TRBV5-1 and TRBJ2-2; 13 bases are a match to TRBD2. The V and J ends lost 5 bases and 0 bases, in that order; junction bases with no gene match: 4. Germline CDR1 is SGHRS and CDR2 is YFSETQ. CDR3 size: 17 residues. CDR3 region: CASRRGLAGANTGELFF. In DNA, the CDR3 is TGCGCCAGCAGACGAGGACTAGCGGGAGCGAACACCGGGGAGCTGTTTTTT.

J is TRBJ2-5 and V is TRBV29-1, with 11 positions matching TRBD2. Losses at the gene ends were 0 bases for V and 11 bases for J; bases not matched to a gene: 5. Germline assignment: CDR1 SQVTM and CDR2 ANQGSEA. The CDR3 has 13 amino acids. CDR3 amino acids: CSVEELAGEEQYF. The CDR3 DNA is TGCAGCGTTGAAGAACTAGCGGGAGAGGAGCAGTACTTC.

This rearrangement joins TRBV28 to TRBJ1-1; 7 bases match TRBD1. There are 15 residues in the CDR3. CDR1 is MDHEN, CDR2 SYDVKM, per germline. After removal of 6 bases from V and 3 bases from J, the junction contained 10 bases not matched to a gene. CDR3 in amino acids: CASSRGTAGDTEAFF. As DNA, the CDR3 is TGTGCCAGCAGCCGAGGGACAGCGGGGGACACTGAAGCTTTCTTT.